The source of this T cell receptor beta chain is a study of beta chain features in type 1 diabetes. Investigators reverse transcribed all isolated RNA, so they sequenced expressed TCRB transcripts. TCRdb's copy holds only in-frame clones and misses some; the assay was immunoSEQ multiplex PCR. This sample has some 290,000 clones, with 14% found just once. With respect to this clone: What it binds is unknown.

About 110 mL of blood, on average, came from one heparinised draw per donor. General study points: Within each of all four CD4+ subsets, Type 1 diabetes patients had TCRB CDR3s that were moderately but significantly shorter.

Between the trimmed V and J ends, which lost 3 bases and 8 bases, there was a span of 10 bases. The germline gives CDR1 DFQATT, CDR2 SNEGSKA (reference sequence). This CDR3 has 11 residues. The V call is TRBV20-1, the J call TRBJ1-2, with no clear D. This clonotype was obtained from a man between 25 and 39 years old with type 1 diabetes. The source material was naive CD4+ T cells from blood. This CDR3 reads CSASNRAGYTF. DNA of the CDR3: TGCAGTGCTAGTAACCGAGCGGGCTACACCTTC.